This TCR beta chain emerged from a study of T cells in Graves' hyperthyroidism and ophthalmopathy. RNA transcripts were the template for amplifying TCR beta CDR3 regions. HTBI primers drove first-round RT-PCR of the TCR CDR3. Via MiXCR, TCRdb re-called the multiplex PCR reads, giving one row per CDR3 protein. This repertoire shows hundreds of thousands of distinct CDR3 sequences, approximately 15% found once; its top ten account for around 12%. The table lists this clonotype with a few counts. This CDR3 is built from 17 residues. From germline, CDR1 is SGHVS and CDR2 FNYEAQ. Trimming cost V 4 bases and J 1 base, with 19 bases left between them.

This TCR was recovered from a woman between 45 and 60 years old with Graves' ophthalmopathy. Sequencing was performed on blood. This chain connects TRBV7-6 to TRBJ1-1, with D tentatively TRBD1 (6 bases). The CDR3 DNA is TGTGCCAGCAGCTCGACTCCCATACAGGGCGGGAACACTGAAGCTTTCTTT. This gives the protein CASSSTPIQGGNTEAFF. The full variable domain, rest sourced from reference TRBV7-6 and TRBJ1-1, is GAGVSQSPRYKVTKRGQDVALRCDPISGHVSLYWYRQALGQGPEFLTYFNYEAQQDKSGLPNDRFSAERPEGSISTLTIQRTEQRDSAMYRCASSSTPIQGGNTEAFFGQGTRLTVV.